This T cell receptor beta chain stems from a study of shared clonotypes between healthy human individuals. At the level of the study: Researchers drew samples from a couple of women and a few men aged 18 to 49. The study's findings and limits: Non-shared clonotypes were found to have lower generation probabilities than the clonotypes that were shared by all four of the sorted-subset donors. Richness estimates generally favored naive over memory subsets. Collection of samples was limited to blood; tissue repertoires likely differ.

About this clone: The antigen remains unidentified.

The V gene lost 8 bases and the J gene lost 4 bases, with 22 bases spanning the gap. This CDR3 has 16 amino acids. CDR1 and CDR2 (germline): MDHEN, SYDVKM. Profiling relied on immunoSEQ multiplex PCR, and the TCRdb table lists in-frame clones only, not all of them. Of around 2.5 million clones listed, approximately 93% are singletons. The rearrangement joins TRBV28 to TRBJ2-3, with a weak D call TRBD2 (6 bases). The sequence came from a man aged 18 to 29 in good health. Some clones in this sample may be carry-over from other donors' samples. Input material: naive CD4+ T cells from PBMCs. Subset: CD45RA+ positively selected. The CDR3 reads CASVGEWAGSADTQYF. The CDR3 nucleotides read TGTGCCAGCGTGGGGGAATGGGCGGGAAGCGCAGATACGCAGTATTTT.